A selection of T cell receptor beta chains follows, all from one sample in a study of shared clonotypes between healthy human individuals. Libraries were prepared by immunoSEQ multiplex PCR; TCRdb keeps only in-frame clonotypes and omits some of them. The sample holds 1.6 million or so clones, 96% seen once. Source material: naive CD4+ T cells sorted from blood. The source of these receptors is a man aged 30 to 45 in good health. Each CDR3 is given with its conserved first and last residue. Fields, in order: clone size, J gene, V gene, D gene, CDR3 protein, CDR3 DNA. D genes are given only for firm matches. Clone size, where shown, is once, few, many, or a class for clones that have expanded.

>-|TRBJ2-2|TRBV18|TRBD2
CASATRGSGSTGELFF
TGTGCCAGCGCCACACGAGGTAGCGGGAGCACCGGGGAGCTGTTTTTT
>once|TRBJ2-7|TRBV28|-
CASILRAGDEQYF
TGTGCCAGCATCCTAAGGGCCGGGGACGAGCAGTACTTC
>-|TRBJ2-5|TRBV18|-
CASSYQQGHQETQYF
TGTGCCAGCTCCTACCAACAGGGTCACCAAGAGACCCAGTACTTC
>-|TRBJ2-5|TRBV7-9|-
CASSTRRNQETQYF
TGTGCCAGCAGCACCCGACGGAACCAAGAGACCCAGTACTTC
>-|TRBJ2-1|TRBV28|TRBD2
CASTTTRGGNEQFF
TGTGCCAGCACCACAACTCGGGGGGGGAATGAGCAGTTCTTC
>-|TRBJ2-7|TRBV7-9|-
CASSLWPGGAYEQYF
TGTGCCAGCAGCTTATGGCCTGGCGGGGCCTACGAGCAGTACTTC
>-|TRBJ2-7|TRBV4-1|TRBD2
CASSLGTSVPYEQYF
TGCGCCAGCAGCCTGGGGACTAGCGTCCCCTACGAGCAGTACTTC
>-|TRBJ2-1|TRBV29-1|TRBD2
CSVPGLGFSNEQFF
TGCAGCGTCCCGGGACTAGGGTTTTCCAATGAGCAGTTCTTC
>-|TRBJ2-7|TRBV29-1|TRBD2
CSVKTSLSSYEQYF
TGCAGCGTCAAGACTAGCCTAAGCTCCTACGAGCAGTACTTC
>-|TRBJ2-7|TRBV6-6|-
CASTPGHGYEQYF
TGTGCCAGCACCCCGGGACATGGCTACGAGCAGTACTTC
>-|TRBJ2-1|TRBV4-3|-
CASSIGQERYNEQFF
TGCGCCAGCAGCATTGGCCAAGAAAGATACAATGAGCAGTTCTTC
>-|TRBJ2-3|TRBV7-2|-
CASSQRQADTQYF
TGTGCCAGCAGCCAGAGACAGGCAGATACGCAGTATTTT
>-|TRBJ2-7|TRBV28|TRBD2
CASKLAGTAYEQYF
TGTGCCAGCAAACTAGCGGGAACTGCCTACGAGCAGTACTTC
>-|TRBJ2-7|TRBV7-8|TRBD2
CASSLAGRTSGIYEQYF
TGTGCCAGCAGCTTAGCGGGGAGGACTAGCGGGATCTACGAGCAGTACTTC
>-|TRBJ2-3|TRBV5-1|TRBD1
CASSRGQVTDTQYF
TGCGCCAGCAGCCGGGGACAGGTCACAGATACGCAGTATTTT
>once|TRBJ2-1|TRBV18|-
CASSPLGGGGFNEQFF
TGTGCCAGCTCACCACTAGGTGGGGGAGGTTTCAATGAGCAGTTCTTC
>-|TRBJ2-3|TRBV1|-
CTSSPQLIGGTSDTQYF
TGCACCAGCAGCCCACAATTAATCGGGGGAACCTCAGATACGCAGTATTTT
>-|TRBJ1-5|TRBV25-1|-
CATNLPPSSQPQHF
TGTGCCACCAATCTCCCGCCGTCGAGTCAGCCCCAGCATTTT
>once|TRBJ1-3|TRBV5-1|-
CASSLAYDGNTIYF
TGCGCCAGCAGCTTGGCTTATGACGGAAACACCATATATTTT
>-|TRBJ1-2|TRBV6-1|-
CASSSGTPYFYGYTF
TGTGCCAGCAGCTCCGGGACACCCTATTTCTATGGCTACACCTTC
>-|TRBJ2-3|TRBV5-4|-
CASSLVEDGDTQYF
TGTGCCAGCAGCTTGGTAGAAGACGGGGATACGCAGTATTTT
>-|TRBJ1-5|TRBV28|-
CASSRDVAQPQHF
TGTGCCAGCAGCAGGGACGTAGCTCAGCCCCAGCATTTT
>-|TRBJ2-5|TRBV11-3|TRBD2
CASSARVGGLAGAETQYF
TGTGCCAGCAGCGCCCGTGTAGGGGGGCTAGCGGGAGCCGAGACCCAGTACTTC
>-|TRBJ2-6|TRBV6-4|-
CASSEQGANVLTF
TGTGCCAGCAGTGAACAGGGGGCCAACGTCCTGACTTTC
>-|TRBJ2-7|TRBV6-1|TRBD1
CASMNPGQGSYEQYF
TGTGCCAGCATGAATCCGGGACAGGGATCTTACGAGCAGTACTTC
>-|TRBJ2-3|TRBV15|-
CATRGGLAGRADTQYF
TGTGCCACCAGGGGGGGACTGGCGGGAAGGGCAGATACGCAGTATTTT
>-|TRBJ2-3|TRBV10-3|TRBD2
CAISESGGVNTDTQYF
TGTGCCATCAGTGAGTCTGGGGGGGTGAACACAGATACGCAGTATTTT
>-|TRBJ2-7|TRBV7-7|-
CASSLMGGGEQYF
TGTGCTAGCAGCTTAATGGGGGGTGGGGAGCAGTACTTC
>-|TRBJ2-3|TRBV5-8|TRBD1
CASSPTGVSTDTQYF
TGTGCCAGCAGCCCGACAGGGGTCAGCACAGATACGCAGTATTTT
>-|TRBJ2-1|TRBV5-4|-
CASSLVQEYNEQFF
TGTGCCAGCAGCTTGGTTCAGGAGTACAATGAGCAGTTCTTC
>once|TRBJ1-1|TRBV6-5|-
CASSSTAGVRAFF
TGTGCCAGCAGCTCCACTGCGGGGGTACGAGCTTTCTTT
>-|TRBJ2-7|TRBV5-4|-
CASSSTQDLGDYEQYF
TGTGCCAGCAGTTCAACCCAGGACTTGGGGGACTACGAGCAGTACTTC
>-|TRBJ1-1|TRBV7-3|-
CASSPQGSGTEAFF
TGTGCCAGCAGCCCACAGGGTTCGGGCACTGAAGCTTTCTTT
>-|TRBJ1-3|TRBV6-5|TRBD1
CASSYQGATGNTIYF
TGTGCCAGCAGTTACCAGGGGGCGACTGGAAACACCATATATTTT
>-|TRBJ2-5|TRBV7-9|TRBD1
CASSLTTGASQETQYF
TGTGCCAGCAGTCTTACGACAGGGGCGTCCCAAGAGACCCAGTACTTC
>-|TRBJ2-3|TRBV7-8|TRBD2
CASSLDRGRANTDTQYF
TGTGCCAGCAGCTTAGACCGGGGGAGGGCCAACACAGATACGCAGTATTTT
>-|TRBJ1-4|TRBV6-6|TRBD1
CASSYDGTGLSELFF
TGTGCCAGCAGTTACGACGGGACAGGGTTATCGGAACTGTTTTTT